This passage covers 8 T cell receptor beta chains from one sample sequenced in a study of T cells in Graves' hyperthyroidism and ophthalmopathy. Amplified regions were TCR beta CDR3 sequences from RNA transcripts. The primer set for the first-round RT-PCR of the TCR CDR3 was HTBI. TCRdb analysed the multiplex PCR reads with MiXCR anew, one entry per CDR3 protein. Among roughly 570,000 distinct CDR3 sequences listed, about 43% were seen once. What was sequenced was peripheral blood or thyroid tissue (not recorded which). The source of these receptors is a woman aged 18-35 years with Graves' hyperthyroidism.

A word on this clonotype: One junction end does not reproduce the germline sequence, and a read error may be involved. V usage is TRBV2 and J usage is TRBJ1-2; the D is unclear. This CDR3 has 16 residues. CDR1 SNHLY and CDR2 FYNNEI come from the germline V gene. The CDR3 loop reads CASSEAVLQRNYGHTF. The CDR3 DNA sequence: TGTGCCAGTAGTGAAGCGGTCCTGCAGAGAAACTATGGCCACACCTTC.

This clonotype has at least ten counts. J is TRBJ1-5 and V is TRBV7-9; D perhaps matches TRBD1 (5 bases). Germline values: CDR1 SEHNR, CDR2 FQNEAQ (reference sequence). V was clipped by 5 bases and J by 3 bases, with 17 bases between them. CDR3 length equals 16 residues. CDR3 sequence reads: CASSANGAGINQPQHF. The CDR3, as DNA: TGTGCCAGCAGCGCAAACGGGGCAGGGATCAATCAGCCCCAGCATTTT.

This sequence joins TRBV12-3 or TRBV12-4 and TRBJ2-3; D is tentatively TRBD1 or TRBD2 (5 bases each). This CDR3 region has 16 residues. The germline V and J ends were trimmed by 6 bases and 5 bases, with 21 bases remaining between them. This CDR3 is CASRLSGTHEGDTQYF. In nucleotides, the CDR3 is TGTGCCAGCAGATTGTCCGGGACCCACGAAGGAGATACGCAGTATTTT.

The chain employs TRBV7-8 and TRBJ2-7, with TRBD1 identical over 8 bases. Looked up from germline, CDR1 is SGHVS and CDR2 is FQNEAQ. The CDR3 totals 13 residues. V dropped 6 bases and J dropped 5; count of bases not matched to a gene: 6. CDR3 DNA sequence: TGTGCCAGCAGTTCGGACAGGGCAAACGAGCAGTACTTC. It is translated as CASSSDRANEQYF.

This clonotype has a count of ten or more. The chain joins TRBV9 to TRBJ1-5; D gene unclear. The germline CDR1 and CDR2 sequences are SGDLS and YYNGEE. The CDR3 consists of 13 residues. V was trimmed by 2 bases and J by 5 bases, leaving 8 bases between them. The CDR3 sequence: CASSVSSDQPQHF. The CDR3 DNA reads TGTGCCAGCAGCGTGTCATCGGATCAGCCCCAGCATTTT.

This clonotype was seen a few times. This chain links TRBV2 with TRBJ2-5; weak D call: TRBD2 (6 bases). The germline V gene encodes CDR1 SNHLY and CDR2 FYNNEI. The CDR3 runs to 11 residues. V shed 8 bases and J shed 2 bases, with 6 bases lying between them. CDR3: CASGLQETQYF. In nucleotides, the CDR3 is TGTGCCAGCGGACTACAAGAGACCCAGTACTTC.

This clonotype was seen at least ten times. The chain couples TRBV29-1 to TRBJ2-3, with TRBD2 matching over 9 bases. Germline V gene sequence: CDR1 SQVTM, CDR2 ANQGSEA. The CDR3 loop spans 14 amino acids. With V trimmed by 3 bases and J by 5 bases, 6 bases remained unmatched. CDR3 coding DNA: TGCAGCGTTGAGTCTAGCGGGAAGGGAGATACGCAGTATTTT. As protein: CSVESSGKGDTQYF.

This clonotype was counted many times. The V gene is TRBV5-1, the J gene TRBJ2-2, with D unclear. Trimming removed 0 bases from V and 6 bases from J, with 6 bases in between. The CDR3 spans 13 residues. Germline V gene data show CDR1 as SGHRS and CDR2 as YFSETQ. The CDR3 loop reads CASSLAAAGELFF. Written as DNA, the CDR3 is TGCGCCAGCAGCTTGGCCGCGGCCGGGGAGCTGTTTTTT.